The present TCR beta chain was sequenced within a study of vaccination and CD4 T cells after COVID-19. As for the study in general: Recovered patients in the cohort numbered six men and four women, two of them Hispanic. Treatment of control cultures consisted of a CEFX pool, an HIV-1 Nef pool, or no peptide. Cellular stimulation was performed using overlapping spike peptides derived from SARS-CoV-2, HCoV-NL63, HCoV-OC43 and HCoV-229E. Study-wide results and limits: Early post-infection timepoints were missing, and relatively few convalescent patients were studied.

As for this clonotype: Its antigen is unknown.

This CDR3 is built from 16 residues. Trimming took off 0 bases at V and 0 bases at J, with 10 bases between the two ends. Germline loops: CDR1 SGHNT, CDR2 YYREEE (reference sequence). Cultured CD4+ T cell DNA underwent sequencing with the Oncomine TCR Beta short-read assay. TCRdb passed the PCR reads through MiXCR, listing each CDR3 protein once. The sample carries 4,200 or so distinct CDR3 sequences, around 33% recorded once. Treatment specified: approximately 10-day PBMC culture with coronavirus spike peptide pools or control peptides (ViraFEST assay). V and J are TRBV5-4 and TRBJ2-1; D is uncertain. Sequenced here: CD4+ T cells from blood, cultured in vitro, sampled after SARS-CoV-2 vaccination. The sequence was collected from a human donor who had recovered from COVID-19. The chain's CDR3 is CASSLAAVSSYNEQFF. CDR3 DNA: TGTGCCAGCAGCTTGGCGGCCGTGAGCTCCTACAATGAGCAGTTCTTC.